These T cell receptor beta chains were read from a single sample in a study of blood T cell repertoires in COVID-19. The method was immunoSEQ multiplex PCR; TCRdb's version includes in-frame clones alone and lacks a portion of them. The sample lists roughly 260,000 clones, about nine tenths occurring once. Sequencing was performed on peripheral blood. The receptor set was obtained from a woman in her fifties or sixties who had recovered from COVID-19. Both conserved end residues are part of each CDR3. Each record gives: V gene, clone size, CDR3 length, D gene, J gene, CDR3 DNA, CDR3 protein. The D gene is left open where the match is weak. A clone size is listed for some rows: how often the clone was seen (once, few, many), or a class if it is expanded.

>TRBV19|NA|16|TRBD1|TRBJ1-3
TGTGCCAGTAAAAATCCGGGACAGAGCTCTGGAAACACCATATATTTT
CASKNPGQSSGNTIYF
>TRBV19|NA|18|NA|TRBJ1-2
TGTGCCAGTAGTATCAGGCGAGGGTCCGACCGAGCTAACTATGGCTACACCTTC
CASSIRRGSDRANYGYTF
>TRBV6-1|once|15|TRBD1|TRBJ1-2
TGTGCCAGCAGTGAAGATCCAGGGGGCTGGTATGGCTACACCTTC
CASSEDPGGWYGYTF
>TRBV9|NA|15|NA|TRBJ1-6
TGTGCCAGCAGCCCAAGCGGACAGATTAATTCACCCCTCCACTTT
CASSPSGQINSPLHF
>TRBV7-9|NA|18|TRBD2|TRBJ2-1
TGTGCCAGCAGCTTATTGTGGACTAGCGGGAGTTCTTACAATGAGCAGTTCTTC
CASSLLWTSGSSYNEQFF
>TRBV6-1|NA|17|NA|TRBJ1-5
TGTGCCAGCAGTGAACAGGGAGGACGTCATAGCAATCAGCCCCAGCATTTT
CASSEQGGRHSNQPQHF
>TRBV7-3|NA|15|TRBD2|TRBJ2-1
TGTGCCAGCAGCCTGACTAGCGGTTTTTACAATGAGCAGTTCTTC
CASSLTSGFYNEQFF
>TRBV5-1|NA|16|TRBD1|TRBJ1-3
TGCGCCAGCAGCCGCTTGGACAGGGGGGTTGGAAACACCATATATTTT
CASSRLDRGVGNTIYF
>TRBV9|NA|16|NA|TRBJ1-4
TGTGCCAGCAGCGTAGCTACGGGGGCAACTAATGAAAAACTGTTTTTT
CASSVATGATNEKLFF
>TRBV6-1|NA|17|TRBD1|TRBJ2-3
TGTGCCAGCAGTGAAGGGATCCGGGACAGGGGCACAGATACGCAGTATTTT
CASSEGIRDRGTDTQYF
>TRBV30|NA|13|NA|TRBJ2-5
TGTGCCTGGAGTGGAGGGCCTCGTGAGACCCAGTACTTC
CAWSGGPRETQYF
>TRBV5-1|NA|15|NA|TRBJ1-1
TGCGCCAGCAGCTTGGGAGGAACAAGAAACACTGAAGCTTTCTTT
CASSLGGTRNTEAFF
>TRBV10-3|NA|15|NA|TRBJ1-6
TGTGCCATCAGTGAGTCCCGGACAGTAAATTCACCCCTCCACTTT
CAISESRTVNSPLHF
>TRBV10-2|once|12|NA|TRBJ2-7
TGCGCCAGCAGTGTGTCCGGGTACGAGCAGTACTTC
CASSVSGYEQYF
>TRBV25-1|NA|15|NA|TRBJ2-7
TGTGCCAGCAGTGAGGCCGGTAGCCAACTGAGCGAGCAGTACTTC
CASSEAGSQLSEQYF
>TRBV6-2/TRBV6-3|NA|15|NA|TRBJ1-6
TGTGCCAGCAGTTACCGGTCTAGTCCGAATTCACCCCTCCACTTT
CASSYRSSPNSPLHF
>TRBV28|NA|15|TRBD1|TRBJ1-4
TGTGCCAGCAGTTCTTACAGGGGGAGCTACGAAAAACTGTTTTTT
CASSSYRGSYEKLFF
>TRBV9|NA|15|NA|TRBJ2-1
TGTGCCAGCAGCGTATTTGTAGGAGGTGTTGCTGAGCAGTTCTTC
CASSVFVGGVAEQFF
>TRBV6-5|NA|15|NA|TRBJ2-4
TGTGCCAGCAGTTACGGGGCCCCTGGTAGGAACATTCAGTACTTC
CASSYGAPGRNIQYF
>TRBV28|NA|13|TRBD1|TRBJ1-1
TGTGCCAGCAGAACAGGGGTGGGCACTGAAGCTTTCTTT
CASRTGVGTEAFF
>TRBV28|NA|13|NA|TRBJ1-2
TGTGCCAGCATCTCACGGGGTTACGGGGGCTACACCTTC
CASISRGYGGYTF
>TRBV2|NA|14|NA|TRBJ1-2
TGTGCCAGCAGTGAGGGGCTCAGGTCTGGGGGCTACACCTTC
CASSEGLRSGGYTF
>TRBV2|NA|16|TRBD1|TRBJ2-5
TGTGCCAGCAGGTTAAGGACAGGGAGCACTCAAGAGACCCAGTACTTC
CASRLRTGSTQETQYF
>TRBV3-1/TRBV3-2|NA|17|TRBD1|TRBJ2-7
TGTGCCAGCAGCCCGTCAAGCCTTTGGAACAGGGGTCACGAGCAGTACTTC
CASSPSSLWNRGHEQYF
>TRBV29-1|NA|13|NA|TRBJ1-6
TGCAGCGTTGACGAGGGTAGCGGCTCACCCCTCCACTTT
CSVDEGSGSPLHF
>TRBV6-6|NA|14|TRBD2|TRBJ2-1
TGTGCCAGCACCCCCAGCGGGACCGGCAATGAGCAGTTCTTC
CASTPSGTGNEQFF
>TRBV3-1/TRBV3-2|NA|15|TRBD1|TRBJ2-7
TGTGCCAGCAGCCCTTACAGGGGGCTCTCCTACGAGCAGTACTTC
CASSPYRGLSYEQYF
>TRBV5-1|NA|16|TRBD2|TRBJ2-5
TGCGCCAGCAGCTCTAGCGGGGGGGCCGCGACAGCGACCCAGTACTTC
CASSSSGGAATATQYF
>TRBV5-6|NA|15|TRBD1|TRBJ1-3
TGTGCCAGCAGTTTCCAGGGGGCCCCTGGAAACACCATATATTTT
CASSFQGAPGNTIYF
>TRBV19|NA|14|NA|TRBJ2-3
TGTGCCAGTACTCTAGCCGCTAGCACAGATACGCAGTATTTT
CASTLAASTDTQYF
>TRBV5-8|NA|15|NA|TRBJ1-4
TGTGCCAGCAGCCCCGGGAGGGTCGCTAATGAAAAACTGTTTTTT
CASSPGRVANEKLFF
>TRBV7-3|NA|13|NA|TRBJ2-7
TGTGCCAGCAGCTTAGAGGGGGGGGGCGAGCAGTACTTC
CASSLEGGGEQYF
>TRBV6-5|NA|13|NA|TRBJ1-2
TGTGCCAGCAGTTACTCTTTGGGCCATGGCTACACCTTC
CASSYSLGHGYTF
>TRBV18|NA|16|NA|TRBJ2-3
TGTGCCAGCTCAAATCGGCAGGGCGTAAGCACAGATACGCAGTATTTT
CASSNRQGVSTDTQYF
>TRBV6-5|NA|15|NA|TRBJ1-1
TGTGCCAGCAGTTACTCGATAGCAGGGTTGGATGAAGCTTTCTTT
CASSYSIAGLDEAFF
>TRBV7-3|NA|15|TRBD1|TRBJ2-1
TGTGCCAGCAGCTTAGGGACAGGCAGTCGGGATGAGCAGTTCTTC
CASSLGTGSRDEQFF
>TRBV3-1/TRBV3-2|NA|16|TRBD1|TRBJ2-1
TGTGCCAGCAGCCGACTGACAGGGGAAATGGTAAATGAGCAGTTCTTC
CASSRLTGEMVNEQFF
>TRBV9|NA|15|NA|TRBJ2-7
TGTGCCAGCAGCGTAGCTACACAGTCTGTCTACGAGCAGTACTTC
CASSVATQSVYEQYF
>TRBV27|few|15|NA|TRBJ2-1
TGTGCCAGCAGTTTAATCGGGGTCTTGTCCAATGAGCAGTTCTTC
CASSLIGVLSNEQFF
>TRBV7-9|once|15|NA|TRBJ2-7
TGTGCCAGCAGCTTAGAACAGGGTAGAACCTACGAGCAGTACTTC
CASSLEQGRTYEQYF
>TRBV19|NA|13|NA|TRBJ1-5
TGTGCCAGTAGTAAAGTTGGGCATCAGCCCCAGCATTTT
CASSKVGHQPQHF
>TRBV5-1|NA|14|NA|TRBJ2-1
TGCGCCAGCAGCCCCCCGACACCCTGGAATGAGCAGTTCTTC
CASSPPTPWNEQFF
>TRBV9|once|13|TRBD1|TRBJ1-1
TGTGCCAGCAGCGAGGGGGCTAACACTGAAGCTTTCTTT
CASSEGANTEAFF
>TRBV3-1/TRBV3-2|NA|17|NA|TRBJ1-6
TGTGCCAGCAGCCAAGAATTGATTAGCTCCTATAATTCACCCCTCCACTTT
CASSQELISSYNSPLHF
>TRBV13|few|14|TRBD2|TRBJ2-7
TGTGCCAGCAGCTCTAGCGGGACAACCTACGAGCAGTACTTC
CASSSSGTTYEQYF
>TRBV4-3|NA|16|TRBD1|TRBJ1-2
TGCGCCAGCAGCCAGGGGGGACAGGGCTTAGACTATGGCTACACCTTC
CASSQGGQGLDYGYTF
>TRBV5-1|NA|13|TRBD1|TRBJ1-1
TGCGCCAGCAGCTTTTCAGGGGGCACTGAAGCTTTCTTT
CASSFSGGTEAFF
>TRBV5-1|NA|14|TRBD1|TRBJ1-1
TGCGCCAGCAGCCCGGGACAGGGGTGGACTGAAGCTTTCTTT
CASSPGQGWTEAFF
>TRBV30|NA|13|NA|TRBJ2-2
TGTGCCTGGCATATGGGGGGGCTAGGGGAGCTGTTTTTT
CAWHMGGLGELFF
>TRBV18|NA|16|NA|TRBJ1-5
TGTGCCAGCTCACCACTCGGGGGGGATAGCAATCAGCCCCAGCATTTT
CASSPLGGDSNQPQHF
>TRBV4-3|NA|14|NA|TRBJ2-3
TGCGCCAGCAGCCAAGCTCGTCAGTCTGATACGCAGTATTTT
CASSQARQSDTQYF
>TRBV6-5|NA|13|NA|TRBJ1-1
TGTGCCACCGTTCACAGAATGAACACTGAAGCTTTCTTT
CATVHRMNTEAFF
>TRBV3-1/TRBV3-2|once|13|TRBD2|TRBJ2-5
TGTGCCAGCAGCCCCTCCGGGGGGGAGACCCAGTACTTC
CASSPSGGETQYF
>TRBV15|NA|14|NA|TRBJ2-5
TGTGCCACCAGCAGACCCCAAGCTTGGGAGACCCAGTACTTC
CATSRPQAWETQYF
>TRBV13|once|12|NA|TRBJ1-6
TGTGCCAGCAGCTCCGGTAACGCACCCCTCCACTTT
CASSSGNAPLHF